This TCR beta chain was captured in a study of shared clonotypes between healthy human individuals. Study at large: The composition of the donors was a couple of women and a few men aged 18 to 49. Study findings and constraints: Naive CD4 clonotypes were shared across several donors at 4.5% to 6.5%.

A remark on this clone: Its antigen is not known.

The CDR3 length is 16 residues. Germline assignment: CDR1 MNHNS and CDR2 SASEGT. Trimming stripped 2 bases from V and 2 bases from J, with 13 bases between. Researchers divided each subset's genomic DNA evenly across several immunoSEQ plates. Original analysis: Without quality scores, immunoSEQ junctional reads could not be filtered like full-length reads. TCRdb keeps only in-frame clones here, not all; method: immunoSEQ multiplex PCR. The V and J calls and clone size were taken over from that table, and D and trimming were inferred from the DNA. The sample lists around 1.4 million clones; 97% to 99% were seen once.

The V call is TRBV6-1, the J call TRBJ1-5, with unresolved D. The sample was naive CD4+ T cells sorted from blood. The subset denotes: CD45RA+ positively selected. This receptor was identified in a man between 25 and 39 years old in good health. The CDR3 DNA is TGTGCCAGCAGTGAATGGTCGGGTCCGGGCAATCAGCCCCAGCATTTT. Its protein product is CASSEWSGPGNQPQHF.